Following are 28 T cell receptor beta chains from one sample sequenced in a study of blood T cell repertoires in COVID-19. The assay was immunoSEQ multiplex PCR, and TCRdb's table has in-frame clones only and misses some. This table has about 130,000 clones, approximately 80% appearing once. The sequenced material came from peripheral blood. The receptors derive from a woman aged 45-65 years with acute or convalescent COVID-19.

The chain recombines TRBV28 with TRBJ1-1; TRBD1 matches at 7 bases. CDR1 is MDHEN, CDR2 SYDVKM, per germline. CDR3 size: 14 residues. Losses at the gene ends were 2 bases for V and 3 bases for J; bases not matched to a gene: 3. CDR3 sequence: CASSLRDSHTEAFF. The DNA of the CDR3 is TGTGCCAGCAGTTTAAGGGACAGCCACACTGAAGCTTTCTTT.

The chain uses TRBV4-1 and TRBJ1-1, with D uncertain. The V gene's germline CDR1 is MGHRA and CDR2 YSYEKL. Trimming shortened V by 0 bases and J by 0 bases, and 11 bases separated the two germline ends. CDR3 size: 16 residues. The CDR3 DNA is TGCGCCAGCAGCCAAGATCTTGTCCAGATGAACACTGAAGCTTTCTTT. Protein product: CASSQDLVQMNTEAFF.

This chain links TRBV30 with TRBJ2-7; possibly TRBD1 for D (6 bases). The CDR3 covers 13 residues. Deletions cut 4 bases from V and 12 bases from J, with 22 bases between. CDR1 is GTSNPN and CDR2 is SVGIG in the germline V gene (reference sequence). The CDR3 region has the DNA TGTGCCTGGACTAAGGGACACAGGGACGTCTGGTACTTC. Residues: CAWTKGHRDVWYF.

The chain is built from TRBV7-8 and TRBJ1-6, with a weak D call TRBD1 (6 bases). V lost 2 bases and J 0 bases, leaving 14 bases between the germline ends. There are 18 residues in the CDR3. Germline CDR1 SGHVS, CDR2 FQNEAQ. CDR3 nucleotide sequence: TGTGCCAGCAGCTTAATACCGGGACAAAGCTCCTATAATTCACCCCTCCACTTT. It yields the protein CASSLIPGQSSYNSPLHF.

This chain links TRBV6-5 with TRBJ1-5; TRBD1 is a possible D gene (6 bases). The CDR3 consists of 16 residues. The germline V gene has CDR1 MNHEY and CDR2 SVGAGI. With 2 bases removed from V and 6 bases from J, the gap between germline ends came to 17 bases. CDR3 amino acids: CASSYPETGYAQPQHF. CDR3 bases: TGTGCCAGCAGTTACCCAGAGACAGGTTATGCTCAGCCCCAGCATTTT.

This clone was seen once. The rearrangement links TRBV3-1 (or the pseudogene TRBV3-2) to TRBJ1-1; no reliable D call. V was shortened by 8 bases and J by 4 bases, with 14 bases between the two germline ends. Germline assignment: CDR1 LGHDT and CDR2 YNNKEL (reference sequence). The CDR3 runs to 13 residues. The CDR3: CASSRSEGTEAFF. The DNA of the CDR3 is TGTGCCAGCTCCCGGTCCGAGGGCACTGAAGCTTTCTTT.

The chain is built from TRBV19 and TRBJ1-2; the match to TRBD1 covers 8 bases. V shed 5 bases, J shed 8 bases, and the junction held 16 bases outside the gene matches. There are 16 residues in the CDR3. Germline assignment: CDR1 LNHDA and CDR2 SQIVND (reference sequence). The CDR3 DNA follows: TGTGCCAGTAGTCCAAGGACAGGGAAAAATAGTCCGGGCTACACCTTC. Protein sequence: CASSPRTGKNSPGYTF.

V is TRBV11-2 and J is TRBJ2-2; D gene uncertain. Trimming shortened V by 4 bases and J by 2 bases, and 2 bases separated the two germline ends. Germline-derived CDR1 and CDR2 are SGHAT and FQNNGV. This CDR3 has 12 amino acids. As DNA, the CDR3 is TGTGCCAGCAGCTCTAACACCGGGGAGCTGTTTTTT. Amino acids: CASSSNTGELFF.

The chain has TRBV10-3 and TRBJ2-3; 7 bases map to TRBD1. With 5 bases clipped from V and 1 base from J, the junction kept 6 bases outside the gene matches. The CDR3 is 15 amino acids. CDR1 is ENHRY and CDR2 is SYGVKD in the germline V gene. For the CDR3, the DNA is TGTGCCATCAGTACCAGACAGGGTGGCACAGATACGCAGTATTTT. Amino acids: CAISTRQGGTDTQYF.

This chain's CDR3 is CASSMVGGATTDTQYF. In nucleotides, the CDR3 is TGCGCCAGCAGCATGGTCGGGGGGGCGACCACAGATACGCAGTATTTT. V gene TRBV5-1 combines with J gene TRBJ2-3; TRBD2 matches at 8 bases. The V segment lost 4 bases and the J segment 2 bases; nucleotides outside the gene matches: 9. The CDR3 runs to 16 residues. The germline V gene has CDR1 SGHRS and CDR2 YFSETQ.

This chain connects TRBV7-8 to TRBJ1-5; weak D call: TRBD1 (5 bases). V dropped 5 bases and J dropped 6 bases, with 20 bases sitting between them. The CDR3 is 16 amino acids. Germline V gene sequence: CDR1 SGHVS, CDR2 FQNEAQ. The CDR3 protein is CASSRNLAGRGQPQHF. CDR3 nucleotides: TGTGCCAGCAGCCGAAACCTAGCAGGGAGGGGTCAGCCCCAGCATTTT.

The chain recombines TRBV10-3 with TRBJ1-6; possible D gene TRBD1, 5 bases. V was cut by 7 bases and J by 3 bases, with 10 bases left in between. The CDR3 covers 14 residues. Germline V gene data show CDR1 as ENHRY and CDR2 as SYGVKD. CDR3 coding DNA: TGTGCCATCACCGGAGGGGACTATAATTCACCCCTCCACTTT. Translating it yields CAITGGDYNSPLHF.

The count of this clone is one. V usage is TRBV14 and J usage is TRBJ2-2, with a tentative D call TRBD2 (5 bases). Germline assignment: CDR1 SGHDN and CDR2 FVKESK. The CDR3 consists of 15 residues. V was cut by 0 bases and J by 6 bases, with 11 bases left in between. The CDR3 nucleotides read TGTGCCAGCAGCCAAGATCACGGGGTTGCCGGGGAGCTGTTTTTT. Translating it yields CASSQDHGVAGELFF. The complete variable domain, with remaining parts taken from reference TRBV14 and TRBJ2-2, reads EAGVTQFPSHSVIEKGQTVTLRCDPISGHDNLYWYRRVMGKEIKFLLHFVKESKQDESGMPNNRFLAERTGGTYSTLKVQPAELEDSGVYFCASSQDHGVAGELFFGEGSRLTVL.

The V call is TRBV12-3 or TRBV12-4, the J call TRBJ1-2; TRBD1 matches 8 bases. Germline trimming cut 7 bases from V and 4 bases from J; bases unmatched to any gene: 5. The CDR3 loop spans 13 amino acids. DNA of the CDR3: TGTGCCAGCACTCTAGACAGGGGCTATGGCTACACCTTC. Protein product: CASTLDRGYGYTF.

The CDR3 DNA is TGCGCCAGCAGCCAAGATCCAGGCATATCAGATACGCAGTATTTT. It translates to CASSQDPGISDTQYF. The chain recombines TRBV4-1 with TRBJ2-3; no reliable D call. Trimming cost V 0 bases and J 4 bases, with 11 bases left between them. The V gene's germline CDR1 is MGHRA and CDR2 YSYEKL. This CDR3 spans 15 amino acids.

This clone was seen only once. The CDR3 sequence: CASGLREIEKLFF. For the CDR3, the DNA is TGTGCCAGCGGGCTCAGGGAAATAGAAAAACTGTTTTTT. J is TRBJ1-4 and V is TRBV6-5; D is perhaps TRBD1 (5 bases). From germline, CDR1 is MNHEY and CDR2 SVGAGI. V was trimmed by 8 bases and J by 8 bases, leaving 15 bases between them. There are 13 residues in the CDR3.

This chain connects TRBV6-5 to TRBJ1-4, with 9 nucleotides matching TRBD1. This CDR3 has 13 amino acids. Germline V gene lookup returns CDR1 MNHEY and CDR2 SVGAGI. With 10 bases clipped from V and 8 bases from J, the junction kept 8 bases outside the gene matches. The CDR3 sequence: CAIRDRATEKLFF. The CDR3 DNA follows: TGTGCCATCCGGGACAGGGCAACCGAAAAACTGTTTTTT.

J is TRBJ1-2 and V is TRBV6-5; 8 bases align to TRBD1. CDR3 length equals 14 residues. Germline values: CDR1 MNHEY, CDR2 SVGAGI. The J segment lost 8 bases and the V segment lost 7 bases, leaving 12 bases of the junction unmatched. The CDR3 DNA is TGTGCCAGCAAGATGACCGGGACAGGTGGAGGCTACACCTTC. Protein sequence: CASKMTGTGGGYTF.

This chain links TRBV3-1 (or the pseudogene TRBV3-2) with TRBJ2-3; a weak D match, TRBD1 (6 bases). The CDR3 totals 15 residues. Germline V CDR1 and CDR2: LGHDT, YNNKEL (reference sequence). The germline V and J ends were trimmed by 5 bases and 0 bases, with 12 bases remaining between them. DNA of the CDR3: TGTGCCAGCAGCACCGGGACAACCAGCACAGATACGCAGTATTTT. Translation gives CASSTGTTSTDTQYF.

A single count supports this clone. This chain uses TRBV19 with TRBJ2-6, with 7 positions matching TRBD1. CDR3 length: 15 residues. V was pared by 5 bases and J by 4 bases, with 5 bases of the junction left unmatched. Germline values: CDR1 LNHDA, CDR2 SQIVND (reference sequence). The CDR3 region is CASSPDRAGANVLTF. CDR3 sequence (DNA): TGTGCCAGTAGTCCCGACAGGGCCGGGGCCAACGTCCTGACTTTC.

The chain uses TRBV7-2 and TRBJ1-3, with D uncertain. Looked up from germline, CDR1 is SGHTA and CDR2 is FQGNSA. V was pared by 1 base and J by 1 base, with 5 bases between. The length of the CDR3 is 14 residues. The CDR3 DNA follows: TGTGCCAGCAGCTTAGGCCAGTCTGGAAACACCATATATTTT. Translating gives CASSLGQSGNTIYF.

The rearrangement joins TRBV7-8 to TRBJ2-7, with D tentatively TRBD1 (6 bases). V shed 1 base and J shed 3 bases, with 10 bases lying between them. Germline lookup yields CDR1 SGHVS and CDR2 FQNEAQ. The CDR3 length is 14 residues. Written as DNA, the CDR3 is TGTGCCAGCAGCTTAGGTCACAGGGACTACGAGCAGTACTTC. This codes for CASSLGHRDYEQYF.

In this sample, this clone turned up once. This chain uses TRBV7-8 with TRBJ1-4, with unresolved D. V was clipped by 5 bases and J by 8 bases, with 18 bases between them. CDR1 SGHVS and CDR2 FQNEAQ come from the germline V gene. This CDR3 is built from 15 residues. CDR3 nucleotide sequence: TGTGCCAGCAGCCCCCCCCGGGTCACACGGGAAAAACTGTTTTTT. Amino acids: CASSPPRVTREKLFF.

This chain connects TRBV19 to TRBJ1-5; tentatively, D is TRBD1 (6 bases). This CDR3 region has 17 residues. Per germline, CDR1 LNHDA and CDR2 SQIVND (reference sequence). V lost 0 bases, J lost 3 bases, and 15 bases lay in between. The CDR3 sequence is CASSIDVNGGPNQPQHF. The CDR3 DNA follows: TGTGCCAGTAGTATAGATGTCAACGGGGGGCCCAATCAGCCCCAGCATTTT.

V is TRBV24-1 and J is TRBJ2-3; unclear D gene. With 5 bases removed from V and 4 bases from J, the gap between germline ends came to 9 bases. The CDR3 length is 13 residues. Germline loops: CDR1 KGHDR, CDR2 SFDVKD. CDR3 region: CATSASYADTQYF. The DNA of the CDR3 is TGTGCCACCAGTGCTAGTTATGCAGATACGCAGTATTTT.

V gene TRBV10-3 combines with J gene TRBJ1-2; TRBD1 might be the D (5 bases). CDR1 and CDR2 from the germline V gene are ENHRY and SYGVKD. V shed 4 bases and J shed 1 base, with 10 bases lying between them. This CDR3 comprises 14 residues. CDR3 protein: CAISASGGNYGYTF. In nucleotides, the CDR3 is TGTGCCATCAGTGCATCCGGGGGTAACTATGGCTACACCTTC.

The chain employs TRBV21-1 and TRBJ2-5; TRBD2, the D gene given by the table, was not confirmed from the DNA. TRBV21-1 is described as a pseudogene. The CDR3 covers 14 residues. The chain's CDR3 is CATPLLGGTETQYF. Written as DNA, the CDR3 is TGTGCCACCCCCCTTTTGGGGGGAACCGAGACCCAGTACTTC.

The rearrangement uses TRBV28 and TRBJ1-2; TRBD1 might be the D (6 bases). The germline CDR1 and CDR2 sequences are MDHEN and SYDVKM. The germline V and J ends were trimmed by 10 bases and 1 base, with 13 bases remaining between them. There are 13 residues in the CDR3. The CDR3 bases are TGTGCCACCCTATGGACAGATAACTATGGCTACACCTTC. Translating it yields CATLWTDNYGYTF.